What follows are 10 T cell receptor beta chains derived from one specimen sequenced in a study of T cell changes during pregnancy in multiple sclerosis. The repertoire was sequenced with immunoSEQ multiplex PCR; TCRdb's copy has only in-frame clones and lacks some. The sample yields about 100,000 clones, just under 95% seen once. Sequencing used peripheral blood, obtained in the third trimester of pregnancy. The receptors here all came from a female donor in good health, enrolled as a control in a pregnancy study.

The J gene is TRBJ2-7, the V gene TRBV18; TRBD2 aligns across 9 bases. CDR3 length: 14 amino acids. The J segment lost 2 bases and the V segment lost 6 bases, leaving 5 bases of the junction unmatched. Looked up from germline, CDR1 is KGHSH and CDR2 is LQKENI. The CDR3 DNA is TGTGCCAGCTCGCCTAGCGGGGACACCTACGAGCAGTACTTC. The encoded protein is CASSPSGDTYEQYF.

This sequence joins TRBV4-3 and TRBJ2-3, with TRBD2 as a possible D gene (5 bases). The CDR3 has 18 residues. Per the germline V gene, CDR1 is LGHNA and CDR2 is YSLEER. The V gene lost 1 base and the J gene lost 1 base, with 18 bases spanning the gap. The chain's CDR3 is CASSQGIRASGRTDTQYF. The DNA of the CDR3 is TGCGCCAGCAGCCAAGGGATAAGGGCCAGCGGACGCACAGATACGCAGTATTTT.

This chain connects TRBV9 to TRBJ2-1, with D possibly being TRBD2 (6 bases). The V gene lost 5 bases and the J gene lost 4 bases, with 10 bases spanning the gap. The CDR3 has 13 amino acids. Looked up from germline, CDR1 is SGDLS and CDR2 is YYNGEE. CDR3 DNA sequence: TGTGCCAGCAGTCCCGGGACTTACAATGAGCAGTTCTTC. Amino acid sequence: CASSPGTYNEQFF.

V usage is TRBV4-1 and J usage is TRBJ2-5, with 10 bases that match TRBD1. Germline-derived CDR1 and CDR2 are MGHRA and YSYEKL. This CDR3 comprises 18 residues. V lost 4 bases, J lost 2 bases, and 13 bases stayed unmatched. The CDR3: CASSPRAGQGSGQETQYF. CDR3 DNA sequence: TGCGCCAGCAGCCCGAGGGCGGGACAGGGGTCGGGGCAAGAGACCCAGTACTTC.

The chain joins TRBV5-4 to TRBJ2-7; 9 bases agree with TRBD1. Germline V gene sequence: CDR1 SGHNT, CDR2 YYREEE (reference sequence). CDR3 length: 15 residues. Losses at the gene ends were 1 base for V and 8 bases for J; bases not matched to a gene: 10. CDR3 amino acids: CASSLKGQGLRQQYF. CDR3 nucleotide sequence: TGTGCCAGCAGCTTGAAGGGACAGGGCCTTAGACAGCAGTACTTC. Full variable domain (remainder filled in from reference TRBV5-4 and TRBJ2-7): ETGVTQSPTHLIKTRGQQVTLRCSSQSGHNTVSWYQQALGQGPQFIFQYYREEENGRGNFPPRFSGLQFPNYSSELNVNALELDDSALYLCASSLKGQGLRQQYFGPGTRLTVT.

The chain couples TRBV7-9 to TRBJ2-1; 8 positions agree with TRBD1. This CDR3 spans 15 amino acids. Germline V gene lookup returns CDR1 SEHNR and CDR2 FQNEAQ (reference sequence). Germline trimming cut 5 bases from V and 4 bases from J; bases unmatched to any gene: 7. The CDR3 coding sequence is TGTGCCAGCAGCGGGGGACAGGTGATGTACAATGAGCAGTTCTTC. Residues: CASSGGQVMYNEQFF.

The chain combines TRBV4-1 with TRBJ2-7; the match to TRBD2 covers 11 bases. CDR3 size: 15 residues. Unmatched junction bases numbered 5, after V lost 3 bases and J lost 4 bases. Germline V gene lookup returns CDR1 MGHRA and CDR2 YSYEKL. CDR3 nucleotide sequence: TGCGCCAGCAGCCACGGTACTAGCGGGGGTTACGAGCAGTACTTC. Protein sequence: CASSHGTSGGYEQYF.

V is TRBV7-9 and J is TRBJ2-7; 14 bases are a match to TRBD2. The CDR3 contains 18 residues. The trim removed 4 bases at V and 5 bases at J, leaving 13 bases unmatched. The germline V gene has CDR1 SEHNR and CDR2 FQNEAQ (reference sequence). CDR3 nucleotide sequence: TGTGCCAGCAGCTCCAGAGTGACTAGCGGGGGGGCAATGAACGAGCAGTACTTC. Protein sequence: CASSSRVTSGGAMNEQYF.

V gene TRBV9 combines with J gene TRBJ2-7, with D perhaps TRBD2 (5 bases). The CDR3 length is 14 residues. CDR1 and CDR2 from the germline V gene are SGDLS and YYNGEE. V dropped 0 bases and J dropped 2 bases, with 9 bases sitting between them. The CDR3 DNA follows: TGTGCCAGCAGCGTAGCTACGGGGACCTACGAGCAGTACTTC. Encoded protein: CASSVATGTYEQYF.

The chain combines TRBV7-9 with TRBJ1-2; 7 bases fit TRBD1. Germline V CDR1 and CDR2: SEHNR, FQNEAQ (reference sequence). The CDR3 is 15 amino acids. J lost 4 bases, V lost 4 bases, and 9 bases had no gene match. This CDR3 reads CASSSISTGTYGYTF. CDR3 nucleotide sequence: TGTGCCAGCAGCTCAATATCGACAGGGACCTATGGCTACACCTTC.